These T cell receptor beta chains were read from a single sample in a study of blood T cell repertoires in COVID-19. Clones were read by immunoSEQ multiplex PCR, and TCRdb kept only the in-frame ones, dropping some. The sample shows nearly 300,000 clones, roughly 89% of them seen only once. The sequencing input was PBMCs or T cells enriched from blood (not recorded which). These TCRs come from a woman in her forties or fifties who had been exposed to COVID-19. Each CDR3 is given with its conserved first and last residue. Each record gives: J gene, V gene, D gene, clone size, CDR3 protein, CDR3 DNA. D genes are given only for firm matches. Some rows mark clone size as missing; the rest say once, few, many or name a class of expanded clone.

j_call: TRBJ2-1
v_call: TRBV7-7
d_call: TRBD1
clone_size: NA
cdr3_aa: CASSLDRGNEQFF
cdr3_nt: TGTGCTAGCAGCCTAGACAGGGGCAATGAGCAGTTCTTC

j_call: TRBJ1-2
v_call: TRBV6-5
d_call: NA
clone_size: NA
cdr3_aa: CASNSGQIYGYTF
cdr3_nt: TGTGCCAGCAATTCAGGACAAATCTATGGCTACACCTTC

j_call: TRBJ2-1
v_call: TRBV7-2
d_call: TRBD2
clone_size: few
cdr3_aa: CASSFAGGSYNEQFF
cdr3_nt: TGTGCCAGCAGCTTCGCGGGGGGCTCCTACAATGAGCAGTTCTTC

j_call: TRBJ2-1
v_call: TRBV7-2
d_call: TRBD2
clone_size: NA
cdr3_aa: CASSRGLAGLLWGEQFF
cdr3_nt: TGTGCCAGCAGTCGTGGACTAGCGGGGCTCTTATGGGGTGAGCAGTTCTTC

j_call: TRBJ2-5
v_call: TRBV5-1
d_call: NA
clone_size: NA
cdr3_aa: CASMMTALPQETQYF
cdr3_nt: TGCGCCAGCATGATGACAGCGCTGCCCCAAGAGACCCAGTACTTC

j_call: TRBJ1-1
v_call: TRBV5-6
d_call: TRBD1
clone_size: NA
cdr3_aa: CASSWGQGEAFF
cdr3_nt: TGTGCCAGCAGCTGGGGACAGGGAGAAGCTTTCTTT

j_call: TRBJ1-1
v_call: TRBV5-5
d_call: NA
clone_size: NA
cdr3_aa: CASSRGTSEAFF
cdr3_nt: TGTGCCAGCAGTCGAGGAACCTCTGAAGCTTTCTTT

j_call: TRBJ2-1
v_call: TRBV3-1/TRBV3-2
d_call: NA
clone_size: NA
cdr3_aa: CASGHWAGGYNEQFF
cdr3_nt: TGTGCCAGCGGCCACTGGGCCGGGGGTTACAATGAGCAGTTCTTC

j_call: TRBJ1-5
v_call: TRBV30
d_call: TRBD1
clone_size: NA
cdr3_aa: CAWATGGGQPQHF
cdr3_nt: TGTGCCTGGGCGACAGGGGGCGGTCAGCCCCAGCATTTT

j_call: TRBJ2-5
v_call: TRBV7-2
d_call: NA
clone_size: NA
cdr3_aa: CASSPYAETQYF
cdr3_nt: TGTGCCAGCAGCCCCTACGCTGAGACCCAGTACTTC

j_call: TRBJ2-2
v_call: TRBV7-2
d_call: TRBD2
clone_size: NA
cdr3_aa: CASSSSSGGASELFF
cdr3_nt: TGTGCCAGCAGCTCCTCTAGCGGGGGGGCCTCGGAGCTGTTTTTT

j_call: TRBJ1-5
v_call: TRBV15
d_call: NA
clone_size: NA
cdr3_aa: CATSRDQGSNQPQHF
cdr3_nt: TGTGCCACCAGCAGAGATCAGGGGAGCAATCAGCCCCAGCATTTT

j_call: TRBJ2-3
v_call: TRBV6-1
d_call: TRBD2
clone_size: NA
cdr3_aa: CASSEGRLAGATDTQYF
cdr3_nt: TGTGCCAGCAGTGAAGGGCGGCTAGCGGGAGCTACAGATACGCAGTATTTT

j_call: TRBJ1-3
v_call: TRBV11-2
d_call: TRBD1
clone_size: NA
cdr3_aa: CATAGGNGNTIYF
cdr3_nt: TGTGCGACGGCAGGGGGCAATGGAAACACCATATATTTT

j_call: TRBJ1-5
v_call: TRBV4-1
d_call: TRBD1
clone_size: NA
cdr3_aa: CASSQPGQGQNQPQHF
cdr3_nt: TGCGCCAGCAGCCAACCGGGACAGGGGCAAAATCAGCCCCAGCATTTT

j_call: TRBJ2-3
v_call: TRBV2
d_call: TRBD2
clone_size: NA
cdr3_aa: CASGRLAGSLGDTQYF
cdr3_nt: TGTGCCAGCGGCAGACTAGCGGGCTCTCTGGGAGATACGCAGTATTTT

j_call: TRBJ2-2
v_call: TRBV5-4
d_call: NA
clone_size: NA
cdr3_aa: CASSRGQNTGELFF
cdr3_nt: TGTGCCAGCAGCAGGGGACAAAACACCGGGGAGCTGTTTTTT

j_call: TRBJ2-7
v_call: TRBV7-6
d_call: NA
clone_size: NA
cdr3_aa: CASSLYYGEQYF
cdr3_nt: TGTGCCAGCAGCTTATACTATGGCGAGCAGTACTTC

j_call: TRBJ1-4
v_call: TRBV7-2
d_call: NA
clone_size: NA
cdr3_aa: CASSLASGRNNEKLFF
cdr3_nt: TGTGCCAGCAGCTTAGCGTCAGGGCGAAATAATGAAAAACTGTTTTTT

j_call: TRBJ1-4
v_call: TRBV19
d_call: TRBD1
clone_size: NA
cdr3_aa: CASSISGGIEEKLFF
cdr3_nt: TGTGCCAGTAGTATATCAGGGGGTATTGAAGAAAAACTGTTTTTT

j_call: TRBJ1-1
v_call: TRBV19
d_call: NA
clone_size: NA
cdr3_aa: CASRNGGANTEAFF
cdr3_nt: TGTGCCAGTAGAAATGGGGGGGCGAACACTGAAGCTTTCTTT

j_call: TRBJ1-5
v_call: TRBV6-1
d_call: NA
clone_size: NA
cdr3_aa: CASSDRALNQPQHF
cdr3_nt: TGTGCCAGCAGTGACAGGGCCCTCAATCAGCCCCAGCATTTT

j_call: TRBJ2-1
v_call: TRBV10-1
d_call: NA
clone_size: NA
cdr3_aa: CASSLPWSGYEQFF
cdr3_nt: TGCGCCAGCAGTCTGCCCTGGTCCGGGTATGAGCAGTTCTTC

j_call: TRBJ1-6
v_call: TRBV18
d_call: NA
clone_size: NA
cdr3_aa: CASSPRGLPSSPLHF
cdr3_nt: TGTGCCAGCTCACCGAGGGGGTTGCCGAGTTCACCCCTCCACTTT

j_call: TRBJ2-7
v_call: TRBV7-2
d_call: TRBD2
clone_size: NA
cdr3_aa: CASSSTSQTYEQYF
cdr3_nt: TGTGCCAGCAGCTCGACTAGCCAAACCTACGAGCAGTACTTC

j_call: TRBJ1-3
v_call: TRBV28
d_call: TRBD1
clone_size: NA
cdr3_aa: CASSQTGKGPGNTIYF
cdr3_nt: TGTGCCAGCAGCCAGACAGGGAAAGGTCCTGGAAACACCATATATTTT